This paragraph reports one T cell receptor beta chain. These data are taken from a study of blood T cell repertoires in COVID-19. Study as a whole: Some COVID-19 samples were acute and others convalescent; all came from the United States, Italy and Spain.

Original data processing: Reference gene primer amplification gave nucleated cell count estimates. Generated by immunoSEQ multiplex PCR, the TCRdb table keeps only in-frame clones and is missing some. The D gene and trimming were derived from the DNA, and the V and J assignments and clone size from that table. The table lists under 150,000 clones, around 82% of them singletons. The CDR3 is 15 amino acids. Germline CDR1 LNHDA, CDR2 SQIVND (reference sequence). V dropped 5 bases and J dropped 2; count of bases not matched to a gene: 8. This chain connects TRBV19 to TRBJ1-2; the match to TRBD1 covers 7 bases. Material for sequencing was peripheral blood. The receptor's source is a man aged 60 to 75 with active or convalescent COVID-19. The CDR3 DNA reads as TGTGCCAGTAGTCCAGGACAGGAGATAAACTATGGCTACACCTTC. It translates to CASSPGQEINYGYTF.